Listed below are T cell receptor beta chains from one sample, sequenced in a study of blood T cell repertoires in COVID-19. This table comes from immunoSEQ multiplex PCR, and its TCRdb copy is limited to in-frame clones, with some not included. The sample consists of about 18,000 clones, around 81% of them appearing once. Material: peripheral blood. The source of these receptors is a man in his forties with active or convalescent COVID-19. Each CDR3 is given with its conserved first and last residue. The order of the fields is CDR3 protein, CDR3 DNA, D gene, V gene, J gene, clone size. A D gene is named only where the DNA matches it firmly. Part of the rows lack a size; the others show once, few, many or a class for expanded clones.

CDR3: CASSKQVATNEKLFF; DNA: TGTGCCAGCAGCAAACAGGTAGCAACTAATGAAAAACTGTTTTTT; D: .; V: TRBV5-8; J: TRBJ1-4; size: few
CDR3: CASSPAGKETQYF; DNA: TGTGCCAGCTCACCAGCAGGGAAAGAGACCCAGTACTTC; D: .; V: TRBV18; J: TRBJ2-5; size: .
CDR3: CASSFGQGKDTQYF; DNA: TGCGCCAGCAGCTTTGGACAGGGGAAAGATACGCAGTATTTT; D: TRBD1; V: TRBV5-1; J: TRBJ2-3; size: .
CDR3: CASSLHGRELGYTF; DNA: TGTGCCAGCAGTCTCCATGGCAGGGAACTCGGCTACACCTTC; D: .; V: TRBV28; J: TRBJ1-2; size: .
CDR3: CSASETGETEAFF; DNA: TGCAGTGCTAGTGAAACAGGGGAGACTGAAGCTTTCTTT; D: TRBD1; V: TRBV20-1; J: TRBJ1-1; size: .
CDR3: CASSYFAGLASYEQYF; DNA: TGTGCCAGCAGTTACTTTGCGGGACTAGCCTCCTACGAGCAGTACTTC; D: TRBD2; V: TRBV6-5; J: TRBJ2-7; size: .
CDR3: CASSLSRTTYEQYF; DNA: TGTGCCAGCAGCTTAAGTCGGACTACCTACGAGCAGTACTTC; D: .; V: TRBV7-2; J: TRBJ2-7; size: .
CDR3: CASSLQGADTGELFF; DNA: TGTGCCAGCAGTTTACAGGGGGCGGACACCGGGGAGCTGTTTTTT; D: TRBD1; V: TRBV27; J: TRBJ2-2; size: .
CDR3: CASSTLGVGNQPQHF; DNA: TGTGCCAGTAGTACCTTAGGGGTGGGCAATCAGCCCCAGCATTTT; D: .; V: TRBV19; J: TRBJ1-5; size: .
CDR3: CASSQLISGVETQYF; DNA: TGTGCCAGCAGCCAACTTATTTCGGGGGTAGAGACCCAGTACTTC; D: .; V: TRBV3-1/TRBV3-2; J: TRBJ2-5; size: .
CDR3: CASSPTTGYNYEQYF; DNA: TGTGCCAGCAGTCCTACGACAGGGTACAACTACGAGCAGTACTTC; D: TRBD1; V: TRBV28; J: TRBJ2-7; size: few
CDR3: CASSLNPLGDNEQFF; DNA: TGTGCCAGCAGCTTAAACCCCCTGGGAGACAATGAGCAGTTCTTC; D: .; V: TRBV11-2; J: TRBJ2-1; size: .
CDR3: CASSPAGERNTEAFF; DNA: TGTGCCAGCAGCCCCGCGGGGGAGCGGAACACTGAAGCTTTCTTT; D: .; V: TRBV5-6; J: TRBJ1-1; size: once
CDR3: CASSYPGTGPYRSGANVLTF; DNA: TGTGCCAGCAGTTACCCAGGGACAGGTCCTTATCGCTCTGGGGCCAACGTCCTGACTTTC; D: TRBD1; V: TRBV6-2/TRBV6-3; J: TRBJ2-6; size: .
CDR3: CASSPNRDRGSLHF; DNA: TGTGCCAGCAGCCCGAACCGGGACAGGGGTTCCCTCCACTTT; D: TRBD1; V: TRBV11-1; J: TRBJ1-6; size: .
CDR3: CASSTDINQNYGYTF; DNA: TGTGCCAGCAGTACGGACATAAACCAGAACTATGGCTACACCTTC; D: .; V: TRBV6-2/TRBV6-3; J: TRBJ1-2; size: .
CDR3: CASRRDLSYEQYF; DNA: TGTGCCAGCAGGAGGGACTTATCCTACGAGCAGTACTTC; D: .; V: TRBV5-4; J: TRBJ2-7; size: .
CDR3: CASSLSYQGEQFF; DNA: TGTGCCAGCAGCTTGAGCTACCAGGGTGAGCAGTTCTTC; D: .; V: TRBV5-4; J: TRBJ2-1; size: .
CDR3: CASSLGSVGAGTEAFF; DNA: TGTGCCAGCAGCTTAGGGTCGGTAGGGGCGGGGACTGAAGCTTTCTTT; D: .; V: TRBV7-2; J: TRBJ1-1; size: .
CDR3: CAIRGETDSGNTIYF; DNA: TGTGCCATCAGGGGAGAGACGGACTCTGGAAACACCATATATTTT; D: .; V: TRBV10-3; J: TRBJ1-3; size: .